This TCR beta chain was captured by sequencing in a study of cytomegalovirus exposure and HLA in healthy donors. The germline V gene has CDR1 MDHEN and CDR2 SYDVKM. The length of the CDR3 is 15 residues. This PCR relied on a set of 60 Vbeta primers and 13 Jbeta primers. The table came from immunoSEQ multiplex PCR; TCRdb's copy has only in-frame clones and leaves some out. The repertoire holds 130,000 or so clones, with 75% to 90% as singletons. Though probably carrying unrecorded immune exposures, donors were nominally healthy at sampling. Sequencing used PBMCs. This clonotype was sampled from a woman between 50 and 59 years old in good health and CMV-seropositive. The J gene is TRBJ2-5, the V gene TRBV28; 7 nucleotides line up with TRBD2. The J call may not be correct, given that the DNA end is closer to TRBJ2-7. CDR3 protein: CASSYGLGGSYEQYF. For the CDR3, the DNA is TGTGCCAGCAGCTATGGACTAGGAGGGTCCTACGAGCAGTACTTC.